Listed here are 18 T cell receptor beta chains from one sample, sequenced in a study of shared clonotypes between healthy human individuals. Libraries were prepared by immunoSEQ multiplex PCR; TCRdb keeps only in-frame clonotypes and omits some of them. The data show 1,500,000 or so clones, 98% seen once. The source material was naive CD4+ T cells sorted from blood. Subset noted: CD45RA+ positively selected. Source of these receptors: a man in his thirties or forties in good health.

V and J are TRBV28 and TRBJ1-5; 7 nucleotides match TRBD1. From germline, CDR1 is MDHEN and CDR2 SYDVKM. This CDR3 is built from 14 residues. Trimming cost V 2 bases and J 3 bases; bases outside gene matches: 1. CDR3: CASSLGQANQPQHF. In nucleotides, the CDR3 is TGTGCCAGCAGTTTAGGACAGGCCAATCAGCCCCAGCATTTT.

The chain is built from TRBV6-6 and TRBJ1-3; D is ambiguous. The CDR3 extends over 12 amino acids. V lost 3 bases and J lost 5, with 5 bases in between. Germline V gene sequence: CDR1 MNHNY, CDR2 SVGAGI (reference sequence). For the CDR3, the DNA is TGTGCCAGCAGTTATCAGAGAAACACCATATATTTT. Translation gives CASSYQRNTIYF.

The rearrangement links TRBV5-1 to TRBJ2-5; D might be TRBD1 (5 bases). Trimming pared 0 bases from V and 7 bases from J, leaving 19 bases between. The CDR3 has 16 residues. CDR1 is SGHRS and CDR2 is YFSETQ in the germline V gene. The CDR3, as DNA: TGCGCCAGCAGCTTGGGACAGCTTGAAACGGACGGGACCCAGTACTTC. Translated, it gives CASSLGQLETDGTQYF.

Remarks on this clone: The same CDR3 arises from other DNA sequences in this sample as well. The chain recombines TRBV18 with TRBJ2-2, with D unresolved. V was pared by 3 bases and J by 5 bases, with 4 bases between. Germline V lookup: CDR1 KGHSH, CDR2 LQKENI. The CDR3 has 12 residues. The CDR3 loop is CASSPQTGELFF. The CDR3 region has the DNA TGTGCCAGCTCACCCCAGACCGGGGAGCTGTTTTTT.

The chain links TRBV7-2 to TRBJ2-2; maybe TRBD2 (6 bases). CDR3 length equals 16 residues. Germline loops: CDR1 SGHTA, CDR2 FQGNSA. Trimming removed 6 bases from V and 0 bases from J, with 14 bases in between. The CDR3 reads CASRSSGLANTGELFF. CDR3 nucleotide sequence: TGTGCCAGCAGATCCTCGGGACTGGCGAACACCGGGGAGCTGTTTTTT.

This clone was seen only once. The CDR3 loop is CASSSQRPNEKLFF. As DNA, the CDR3 is TGTGCCAGCAGTTCACAGAGACCTAATGAAAAACTGTTTTTT. The chain carries TRBV7-9 and TRBJ1-4; no definite D call. The CDR3 spans 14 residues. Germline lookup yields CDR1 SEHNR and CDR2 FQNEAQ (reference sequence). With 6 bases removed from V and 3 bases from J, the gap between germline ends came to 11 bases.

V usage is TRBV4-2 and J usage is TRBJ2-7, with 14 bases fitting TRBD2. V shed 1 base and J 4 bases; nucleotides not matched to a gene: 6. Germline lookup yields CDR1 LGHNA and CDR2 YNFKEQ. The CDR3 is 17 amino acids. Written as DNA, the CDR3 is TGTGCCAGCAGCCAAGTCCTAAGGACTAGCGGGAGGTACGAGCAGTACTTC. Amino acid sequence: CASSQVLRTSGRYEQYF.

The genes are TRBV5-1 and TRBJ2-3; TRBD2 agrees at 8 bases. Germline V gives CDR1 SGHRS, CDR2 YFSETQ. The CDR3 spans 14 residues. With 5 bases clipped from V and 4 bases from J, the junction kept 6 bases outside the gene matches. This CDR3 is CASRPGTSSDTQYF. The CDR3 DNA is TGCGCCAGCAGACCCGGGACTAGTTCAGATACGCAGTATTTT.

The chain employs TRBV5-1 and TRBJ1-2; D gene ambiguous. This CDR3 contains 16 residues. Germline V lookup: CDR1 SGHRS, CDR2 YFSETQ. V dropped 0 bases and J dropped 4 bases, with 16 bases sitting between them. CDR3 sequence (DNA): TGCGCCAGCAGCTTGGCGACCCAAGGGAGTTCCTATGGCTACACCTTC. Translating gives CASSLATQGSSYGYTF.

This clone was seen once. This rearrangement joins TRBV2 to TRBJ1-2; 7 positions agree with TRBD1. J gave up 6 bases and V 6 bases, and 4 bases lay outside the gene matches. Germline V gene data show CDR1 as SNHLY and CDR2 as FYNNEI. The CDR3 is made up of 12 amino acids. The CDR3 bases are TGTGCCAGCAGACTCGGACAGGATGGCTACACCTTC. Translated: CASRLGQDGYTF.

The rearrangement links TRBV9 to TRBJ2-7, with D possibly matching TRBD2 (5 bases). With 0 bases removed from V and 4 bases from J, the gap between germline ends came to 14 bases. CDR1 and CDR2 from the germline V gene are SGDLS and YYNGEE. The CDR3 consists of 15 residues. CDR3 in DNA: TGTGCCAGCAGCGTAGATGTAGGGCGAGGGTACGAGCAGTACTTC. Translated, it gives CASSVDVGRGYEQYF.

The chain employs TRBV5-1 and TRBJ2-6; a weak D match, TRBD2 (6 bases). CDR3 length: 18 amino acids. Trimming left V 0 bases short and J 0 bases short, with 13 bases between. Germline loops: CDR1 SGHRS, CDR2 YFSETQ. In nucleotides, the CDR3 is TGCGCCAGCAGCTTGGTGGTGGGAGGAAGCTCTGGGGCCAACGTCCTGACTTTC. Protein product: CASSLVVGGSSGANVLTF.

J is TRBJ1-1 and V is TRBV9, with 7 bases that match TRBD1. Germline CDR1 and CDR2: SGDLS and YYNGEE. V shed 2 bases, J shed 5 bases, and the junction held 6 bases outside the gene matches. This CDR3 is 14 amino acids long. CDR3 amino acids: CASSVQTGRTEAFF. CDR3 sequence (DNA): TGTGCCAGCAGCGTCCAGACAGGGAGGACTGAAGCTTTCTTT.

The rearrangement joins TRBV28 to TRBJ2-7; D gene uncertain. The CDR3 sequence is 13 residues long. The V and J ends lost 5 bases and 2 bases respectively, with 10 bases between them. Germline CDR1 and CDR2: MDHEN and SYDVKM. The CDR3 DNA reads TGTGCCAGCAGTCCGACGGTAACCTACGAGCAGTACTTC. It encodes CASSPTVTYEQYF.

The chain is built from TRBV7-8 and TRBJ2-3; D possibly matches TRBD1 or TRBD2 (5 bases each). From germline, CDR1 is SGHVS and CDR2 FQNEAQ. The CDR3 length is 14 residues. Trimming removed 1 base from V and 3 bases from J, with 8 bases in between. CDR3 in amino acids: CASSLGGETDTQYF. Written as DNA, the CDR3 is TGTGCCAGCAGCTTAGGAGGGGAGACAGATACGCAGTATTTT.

This chain connects TRBV29-1 to TRBJ1-1; D unresolved. V shed 5 bases and J shed 0 bases, with 10 bases lying between them. Germline V lookup: CDR1 SQVTM, CDR2 ANQGSEA. The CDR3 spans 13 residues. CDR3 DNA sequence: TGCAGCGTTCGGACGGATATGAACACTGAAGCTTTCTTT. Translation gives CSVRTDMNTEAFF.

The rearrangement links TRBV29-1 to TRBJ2-3, with D perhaps matching TRBD2 (6 bases). V shed 5 bases and J shed 3 bases, with 15 bases lying between them. Looked up from germline, CDR1 is SQVTM and CDR2 is ANQGSEA. The CDR3 is 14 residues long. The CDR3 region is CSVRSGVLTDTQYF. In DNA, the CDR3 is TGCAGCGTTAGGTCGGGAGTACTAACAGATACGCAGTATTTT.

V usage is TRBV4-2 and J usage is TRBJ1-5, with D maybe TRBD1 (5 bases). Germline V gene lookup returns CDR1 LGHNA and CDR2 YNFKEQ. Trimming left V 0 bases short and J 5 bases short, with 14 bases between. This CDR3 contains 16 residues. CDR3 region: CASSQDPAGPYQPQHF. The DNA of the CDR3 is TGTGCCAGCAGCCAAGATCCCGCAGGGCCATATCAGCCCCAGCATTTT.